These T cell receptor beta chains were read from a single sample in a study of vaccination effects on CD4 cells after COVID-19. Measured with immunoSEQ multiplex PCR; TCRdb has only the in-frame clones, and not every one. This sample has roughly 54,000 clones, with under 80% found just once. These receptors are not linked to any known antigen. The material sequenced was CD4+ T cells from PBMCs cultured with HIV peptides, taken before COVID-19 vaccination. The receptors originated from a human donor who had a prior SARS-CoV-2 infection. Both conserved end residues are part of each CDR3. D genes are given only for firm matches. Not every row has a clone size; where given, it reads once, few, many or a size class.

TRBJ2-1 TRBV11-3 NA NA CASSPQGRAWNEQFF TGTGCCAGCAGCCCCCAGGGCCGTGCTTGGAATGAGCAGTTCTTC
TRBJ2-7 TRBV30 NA NA CAWRREYEQYF TGTGCCTGGAGACGGGAATACGAGCAGTACTTC
TRBJ2-1 TRBV4-2 TRBD2 NA CASSQAGGNNEQFF TGTGCCAGCAGCCAAGCGGGAGGGAACAATGAGCAGTTCTTC
TRBJ1-6 TRBV2 NA NA CASGRSSYNSPLHF TGTGCCAGCGGCAGGAGCTCCTATAATTCACCCCTCCACTTT
TRBJ2-7 TRBV3-1/TRBV3-2 NA NA CASSDPGSGPSYEQYF TGTGCCAGCAGCGACCCGGGCAGCGGACCCTCCTACGAGCAGTACTTC
TRBJ1-6 TRBV2 NA NA CASSEGSGTTLHF TGTGCCAGCAGTGAAGGGTCCGGGACGACCCTCCACTTT
TRBJ2-1 TRBV2 NA NA CASSDLLGPQFF TGTGCCAGCAGCGACCTTTTGGGGCCGCAGTTCTTC
TRBJ2-4 TRBV6-2/TRBV6-3 NA once CASSFGGFGKNIQYF TGTGCCAGCAGTTTCGGGGGATTCGGCAAAAACATTCAGTACTTC
TRBJ2-3 TRBV27 TRBD2 NA CASSRRLAGGSGPDTQYF TGTGCCAGCAGCCGAAGACTAGCGGGAGGATCGGGCCCGGATACGCAGTATTTT
TRBJ2-5 TRBV2 TRBD2 NA CASSDFLAGVGETQYF TGTGCCAGCAGTGACTTTTTAGCGGGAGTTGGAGAGACCCAGTACTTC
TRBJ2-3 TRBV4-1 NA once CASSQDPPSTDTQYF TGCGCCAGCAGCCAAGACCCCCCCAGCACAGATACGCAGTATTTT
TRBJ2-3 TRBV5-6 NA NA CASSLRVVSDTQYF TGTGCCAGCAGCTTGAGGGTTGTTTCAGATACGCAGTATTTT
TRBJ1-1 TRBV5-1 NA NA CASSPDWAGTEAFF TGCGCCAGCAGCCCTGACTGGGCGGGCACTGAAGCTTTCTTT
TRBJ1-2 TRBV6-5 TRBD1 once CASTRGGRGLGGYTF TGTGCCAGCACCCGAGGGGGCAGGGGGCTAGGTGGCTACACCTTC
TRBJ2-7 TRBV3-1/TRBV3-2 NA NA CASSQFINSYEQYF TGTGCCAGCAGCCAATTCATCAACTCCTACGAGCAGTACTTC
TRBJ1-2 TRBV5-6 NA once CASSSKPGQVIGYTF TGTGCCAGCAGCTCAAAGCCGGGACAAGTAATAGGCTACACCTTC
TRBJ2-3 TRBV10-3 NA NA CAISDLLRDTQYF TGTGCCATCAGTGATTTGTTAAGAGATACGCAGTATTTT
TRBJ1-6 TRBV6-5 TRBD1 NA CASSMRGRDSPLHF TGTGCCAGCAGCATGAGGGGGCGAGATTCACCCCTCCACTTT
TRBJ1-4 TRBV28 TRBD1 NA CASSGPGQGGKLFF TGTGCCAGCAGCGGACCAGGACAGGGAGGAAAACTGTTTTTT
TRBJ1-4 TRBV25-1 NA few CAEVGQSTNEKLFF TGTGCCGAAGTCGGACAGTCAACTAATGAAAAACTGTTTTTT
TRBJ1-5 TRBV18 NA few CASSLTYSNQPQHF TGTGCCAGCTCACTTACTTATAGCAATCAGCCCCAGCATTTT
TRBJ2-1 TRBV5-5 NA NA CASSLGGSYNEQFF TGTGCCAGCAGCTTGGGCGGCTCCTACAATGAGCAGTTCTTC
TRBJ1-2 TRBV4-1 NA NA CASNSPLGGNYGYTF TGCGCCAGCAACTCCCCCCTAGGGGGTAACTATGGCTACACCTTC
TRBJ1-1 TRBV18 NA NA CASSKRGGSFMNTEAFF TGTGCCAGCTCAAAACGGGGGGGGTCTTTCATGAACACTGAAGCTTTCTTT
TRBJ2-3 TRBV5-1 NA NA CASSLGPAPTDTQYF TGCGCCAGCAGCTTGGGGCCCGCCCCGACAGATACGCAGTATTTT
TRBJ1-1 TRBV7-2 NA NA CASSFQGSTEAFF TGTGCCAGCAGCTTCCAGGGCTCCACTGAAGCTTTCTTT
TRBJ2-7 TRBV4-2 TRBD2 once CASSQVSAGESYEQYF TGTGCCAGCAGCCAAGTTTCAGCGGGAGAATCCTACGAGCAGTACTTC
TRBJ1-6 TRBV30 NA few CAWSVNGNSPLHF TGTGCCTGGAGTGTCAACGGGAATTCACCCCTCCACTTT
TRBJ2-6 TRBV19 NA NA CASSPWANVLTF TGTGCCAGTAGCCCCTGGGCCAACGTCCTGACTTTC
TRBJ2-7 TRBV7-3 NA NA CASSLINSLSDDEQYF TGTGCCAGCAGCTTGATTAACTCCCTCAGTGACGACGAGCAGTACTTC
TRBJ2-7 TRBV29-1 NA NA CSVIFGGYEQYF TGCAGCGTTATCTTTGGCGGCTACGAGCAGTACTTC
TRBJ2-3 TRBV7-9 NA few CASSLPSGQYF TGTGCCAGCAGCCTCCCCTCGGGGCAGTATTTT
TRBJ2-2 TRBV11-3 TRBD1 NA CASSPAGTGGPGELFF TGTGCCAGCAGCCCGGCCGGGACAGGGGGACCCGGGGAGCTGTTTTTT
TRBJ2-1 TRBV6-4 TRBD2 once CASSVLADHNEQFF TGTGCCAGCAGTGTACTAGCGGATCACAATGAGCAGTTCTTC
TRBJ1-1 TRBV5-5 NA NA CASSPTAGDGRGAFF TGTGCCAGCAGCCCGACCGCAGGGGATGGGAGGGGAGCTTTCTTT
TRBJ2-2 TRBV12-5 NA NA CASVEDGYVGELFF TGTGCTAGTGTGGAGGACGGGTACGTCGGGGAGCTGTTTTTT
TRBJ2-7 TRBV20-1 NA NA CSASGKRDLEQYF TGCAGTGCCAGTGGTAAAAGGGATCTCGAGCAGTACTTC
TRBJ2-1 TRBV5-6 NA NA CASSLYVLTSDYNEQFF TGTGCCAGCAGCTTGTATGTTCTTACTAGTGATTACAATGAGCAGTTCTTC
TRBJ2-2 TRBV7-3 TRBD2 few CASSRLAGVPGELFF TGTGCCAGCAGCCGTCTAGCGGGAGTTCCCGGGGAGCTGTTTTTT
TRBJ1-6 TRBV6-6 NA few CASSTWGLPNSPLHF TGTGCCAGCAGTACTTGGGGGCTCCCTAATTCACCCCTCCACTTT
TRBJ1-1 TRBV5-1 TRBD1 NA CASSPWTGVGLSLPTTEAFF TGCGCCAGCAGCCCCTGGACAGGGGTTGGGTTGAGTCTCCCCACCACTGAAGCTTTCTTT
TRBJ2-7 TRBV6-5 TRBD2 once CASRWTSDYEQYF TGTGCCAGCAGGTGGACTAGCGACTACGAGCAGTACTTC
TRBJ1-6 TRBV18 TRBD1 NA CASSTGQAGNSPLHF TGTGCCAGCTCAACAGGACAGGCCGGGAATTCACCCCTCCACTTT
TRBJ2-1 TRBV2 NA NA CASSDPGSDEQFF TGTGCCAGCAGTGACCCTGGGAGCGATGAGCAGTTCTTC
TRBJ1-1 TRBV2 NA NA CASMYGNTEAFF TGTGCCAGCATGTACGGAAACACTGAAGCTTTCTTT
TRBJ1-4 TRBV15 TRBD1 NA CATSRRTGGSEKLFF TGTGCCACCAGCAGAAGGACAGGGGGCTCTGAAAAACTGTTTTTT
TRBJ1-1 TRBV7-9 NA NA CASSTELGNTEAFF TGTGCCAGCAGCACCGAGTTGGGCAACACTGAAGCTTTCTTT
TRBJ2-7 TRBV5-4 TRBD1 few CASSSLTGAHEQYF TGTGCCAGCAGCTCCTTGACAGGGGCCCACGAGCAGTACTTC
TRBJ2-1 TRBV19 TRBD2 NA CASSITPSGGFLNEQFF TGTGCCAGTAGTATTACCCCCAGCGGGGGGTTTTTGAATGAGCAGTTCTTC
TRBJ2-5 TRBV4-1 TRBD2 few CASSARLAPSQETQYF TGCGCCAGCAGCGCCCGACTAGCCCCAAGCCAAGAGACCCAGTACTTC
TRBJ2-3 TRBV5-4 TRBD2 NA CASSFLAGSTDTQYF TGTGCCAGCAGCTTTCTAGCGGGAAGCACAGATACGCAGTATTTT
TRBJ1-1 TRBV19 NA few CASSVKGMSTEAFF TGTGCCAGTAGCGTCAAGGGAATGAGTACTGAAGCTTTCTTT
TRBJ2-3 TRBV18 TRBD2 NA CASSPSSGGVTDTQYF TGTGCCAGCTCACCGAGTAGCGGGGGGGTAACAGATACGCAGTATTTT
TRBJ1-1 TRBV27 NA NA CASSPGQGDGREF TGTGCCAGCAGTCCGGGGCAGGGTGACGGTAGGGAATTT
TRBJ1-1 TRBV5-1 TRBD1 NA CASSLDRGRMNTEAFF TGCGCCAGCAGCTTGGACAGGGGGCGGATGAACACTGAAGCTTTCTTT